The T cell receptor (beta chain) described here comes from a study of response to subunit inactivated influenza vaccine (dated by TCRdb to between 2017 and 2018). Describing the broader study: Deep quantitative T cell receptor repertoire profiling was used in the study to track responses to a trivalent subunit inactivated influenza vaccine.

The method was RT-PCR. Sequencer: Illumina HiSeq 2500. The raw public data were reprocessed by TCRdb itself: fastp quality trimming at Q25, MiXCR clonotype calling, in-frame beta chains only. Rows matching on CDR3 protein sequence are summarized as one entry with the most common DNA and genes. The sample table records 650,000 to 800,000 distinct CDR3 sequences; around 13% of these occur just once. The ten largest clones represent around 6.5% of the sample. The full study reports these points: The authors proposed that each seasonal influenza vaccination may bring in only a limited number of new T cells.

Relative to germline, V is missing 6 bases and J is missing 5 bases, with 11 bases of the junction outside any gene match. The germline V gene encodes CDR1 SGHTA and CDR2 FQGNSA. The CDR3 starts with the cysteine, ends with the phenylalanine, and has 17 residues. This entry keeps only the CDR3 DNA: 51 bases, framed from base 1. With respect to this clonotype: Its cognate antigen has yet to be identified. Per-base quality was not reported, and no clone a single base away is much larger than it.

This receptor was identified in a man aged 50 to 60 who received an inactivated influenza vaccine. Donor details come from another sample of the same person, matched by shared clones. The specimen was PBMCs from blood, collected 14 to 15 days before vaccination. This receptor chain uses TRBV7-2 and TRBJ2-3, with TRBD2 identical over 13 junction bases. The CDR3 has the sequence CASRKTTSGRGKDTQYF. The DNA reads TGTGCCAGCAGAAAGACTACTAGCGGGAGGGGAAAAGATACGCAGTATTTT. With the rest looked up from the reference TRBV7-2 and TRBJ2-3 genes rather than sequenced, the full variable domain is GAGVSQSPSNKVTEKGKDVELRCDPISGHTALYWYRQSLGQGLEFLIYFQGNSAPDKSGLPSDRFSAERTGGSVSTLTIQRTQQEDSAVYLCASRKTTSGRGKDTQYFGPGTRLTVL.